The rows below give T cell receptor beta chains drawn from one sample of a study of OX40 agonist ivuxolimab in advanced cancers. Clones were read by immunoSEQ multiplex PCR, and TCRdb kept only the in-frame ones, dropping some. The sample holds around 70,000 clones, about four fifths seen once. The input for sequencing was CD4+ or CD8+ T cells sorted from blood, taken in a trial of the OX40 agonist ivuxolimab. These receptors all come from an adult with an advanced solid tumor such as melanoma, head and neck, liver or kidney cancer. CDR3s include the opening cysteine and the closing phenylalanine or tryptophan. A D gene is named only where the DNA matches it firmly. Clone size is shown for a subset of rows, as once, few, many or a class of expanded clone.

j_gene,abundance,d_gene,v_gene,CDR3nt,CDR3aa
TRBJ2-7,NA,NA,TRBV6-5,TGTGCCAGCAGTTACGGGTCGGGGCAATACTACGAGCAGTACTTC,CASSYGSGQYYEQYF
TRBJ2-2,NA,NA,TRBV7-2,TGTGCCAGCAGCTTATTGAACACCGGGGAGCTGTTTTTT,CASSLLNTGELFF
TRBJ2-1,NA,NA,TRBV9,TGTGCCAGCAGCGTAGCTATAGCGGAGCCTAACAATGAGCAGTTCTTC,CASSVAIAEPNNEQFF
TRBJ1-2,NA,TRBD1,TRBV5-4,TGTGCCAGCAGCTTGGACAGGGGGAACTATGGCTACACCTTC,CASSLDRGNYGYTF
TRBJ1-6,NA,NA,TRBV6-6,TGTGCCGCCCGACAGGAGGTCGGTTCACCCCTCCACTTT,CAARQEVGSPLHF
TRBJ2-7,NA,NA,TRBV28,TGTGCCAGCATCAACGCACAGGGAACCTACGAGCAGTACTTC,CASINAQGTYEQYF
TRBJ2-3,NA,NA,TRBV2,TGTGCCAGCAGTGAAGCGCTTGCTGGTACGGCAGATACGCAGTATTTT,CASSEALAGTADTQYF
TRBJ2-5,NA,NA,TRBV2,TGTGCCAGCAGTGAAATAGAGACCCAGTACTTC,CASSEIETQYF
TRBJ2-3,NA,TRBD2,TRBV2,TGTGCCAGCAGTGGCCCGGGGGGGCGCACAGATACGCAGTATTTT,CASSGPGGRTDTQYF
TRBJ2-1,NA,TRBD2,TRBV9,TGTGCCAGCAGCGTAGAACTAGCGGGTGGCAATGAGCAGTTCTTC,CASSVELAGGNEQFF
TRBJ2-7,NA,TRBD1,TRBV28,TGTGCCAGCAGTCCCGGGACAGGGATCAACGAGCAGTACTTC,CASSPGTGINEQYF
TRBJ2-7,NA,TRBD1,TRBV6-1,TGTGCCAGCTCCGGGACAGGGAAATACGAGCAGTACTTC,CASSGTGKYEQYF
TRBJ1-4,NA,NA,TRBV18,TGTGCCAGCTCGTCGGACCCCGCCGAAAAACTGTTTTTT,CASSSDPAEKLFF
TRBJ2-5,NA,TRBD2,TRBV2,TGTGCCAGCAGTGCGGGGACTAGCGGGAGAGGAGAGACCCAGTACTTC,CASSAGTSGRGETQYF
TRBJ2-5,NA,NA,TRBV9,TGTGCCAGCAGCGTAAGAGAGCTCTCGGGGGAGACCCAGTACTTC,CASSVRELSGETQYF
TRBJ2-7,NA,TRBD1,TRBV7-2,TGTGCCAGCAGCCTAGAGGGACAGGGGGCCCGAGAGCAGTACTTC,CASSLEGQGAREQYF
TRBJ2-3,NA,NA,TRBV9,TGTGCCAGCAGCGTATCGGGGGGCCCCGGGACAGATACGCAGTATTTT,CASSVSGGPGTDTQYF
TRBJ2-2,NA,NA,TRBV28,TGTGCCAGCACCGCGGGAAGGGAGATCACCGGGGAGCTGTTTTTT,CASTAGREITGELFF
TRBJ1-1,NA,NA,TRBV29-1,TGCAGCGTTGAAGTTACGATGAGGGGAGAAGCTTTCTTT,CSVEVTMRGEAFF
TRBJ2-3,NA,TRBD2,TRBV5-1,TGCGCCAGCAGCCTCCTGGGGACTAGCGGGAGGGCGGGCACAGATACGCAGTATTTT,CASSLLGTSGRAGTDTQYF
TRBJ2-2,NA,NA,TRBV11-3,TGTGCCAGCAGCTTAGATTCCGGGGGCGACACCGGGGAGCTGTTTTTT,CASSLDSGGDTGELFF
TRBJ2-7,NA,TRBD2,TRBV7-9,TGTGCCAGCAGATCAACCGGGACTAGCGGGTACGAGCAGTACTTC,CASRSTGTSGYEQYF
TRBJ2-7,few,NA,TRBV7-6,TGTGCCAGCAGCACCTCCGAGATGCAGTACTTC,CASSTSEMQYF
TRBJ2-3,NA,NA,TRBV5-1,TGCGCCAGCAGCTTGCCCCTCGGCACAGATACGCAGTATTTT,CASSLPLGTDTQYF
TRBJ1-1,NA,NA,TRBV2,TGTGCCAGCACTATGGGTTCTGAAGCTTTCTTT,CASTMGSEAFF
TRBJ2-2,NA,NA,TRBV7-7,TGTGCTAGCAGCTTAGCTGTGGGTTCCGGGGAGCTGTTTTTT,CASSLAVGSGELFF
TRBJ1-5,NA,TRBD1,TRBV9,TGTGCCAGCAGCGTAGGACAGGGGGCAGGCCAGCCCCAGCATTTT,CASSVGQGAGQPQHF
TRBJ2-2,NA,NA,TRBV15,TGTGCCACCAGCAGAGATCGGGGAACCACCGGGGAGCTGTTTTTT,CATSRDRGTTGELFF
TRBJ1-2,NA,NA,TRBV5-1,TGCGCCAGCAGCGTGGACCCGTATGGCTACACCTTC,CASSVDPYGYTF
TRBJ1-5,NA,NA,TRBV7-2,TGTGCCAGCAGCTTAGAGGCGGGAGGTAGCAATCAGCCCCAGCATTTT,CASSLEAGGSNQPQHF
TRBJ2-6,NA,NA,TRBV19,TGTGCCAGTAAGTTGGCGCGGTCCTCTGGGGCCAACGTCCTGACTTTC,CASKLARSSGANVLTF
TRBJ1-1,NA,TRBD1,TRBV27,TGTGCCAGCAGATCACAGGGGAGCTACACTGAAGCTTTCTTT,CASRSQGSYTEAFF
TRBJ1-4,NA,TRBD1,TRBV29-1,TGCAGCGTTGCACAGGGGGCCTTTTGGGAAAAACTGTTTTTT,CSVAQGAFWEKLFF
TRBJ2-3,NA,NA,TRBV7-2,TGTGCCAGCAGCCGGGGTGCTAGCACAGATACGCAGTATTTT,CASSRGASTDTQYF
TRBJ1-5,NA,NA,TRBV6-5,TGTGCCAGCAGGAAAGACGGACATAGCAATCAGCCCCAGCATTTT,CASRKDGHSNQPQHF
TRBJ2-5,NA,NA,TRBV28,TGTGCCAGCAGTTTTGCGGGTCGGGCGGGGGAGACCCAGTACTTC,CASSFAGRAGETQYF
TRBJ1-6,NA,TRBD1,TRBV27,TGTGCCAGCAGTGTAAGCGGGGACAGTTTTTCACCCCTCCACTTT,CASSVSGDSFSPLHF
TRBJ2-2,few,NA,TRBV6-4,TGTGCCAGCAGTCGGGATCAAGGGGACACCGGGGAGCTGTTTTTT,CASSRDQGDTGELFF
TRBJ2-7,NA,NA,TRBV27,TGTGCCAGCAGTTCGGGGGTCCTTTACGAGCAGTACTTC,CASSSGVLYEQYF
TRBJ2-7,NA,NA,TRBV6-1,TGTGCCAGCACCTACGCCGGCAGCCTTTCCTACGAGCAGTACTTC,CASTYAGSLSYEQYF
TRBJ1-5,NA,NA,TRBV29-1,TGCAGCGTTATGTGGGGGCCAACAGGGCCCCAGCATTTT,CSVMWGPTGPQHF
TRBJ2-7,NA,TRBD2,TRBV11-3,TGTGCCAGCAGTCCCCGGACTAGCGACTACGAGCAGTACTTC,CASSPRTSDYEQYF